This T cell receptor beta chain derives from a study of CD8 T cells in ankylosing spondylitis. CDR3 length: 12 residues. CDR1 and CDR2 from the germline V gene are MNHEY and SVGEGT. V was clipped by 4 bases and J by 7 bases, with 7 bases between them. Via MiXCR, TCRdb re-called the 5' RACE reads, giving one row per CDR3 protein. Of 250,000 to 400,000 distinct CDR3 sequences listed, around a tenth were seen once; the top ten hold 9.1%. The sequence derives from a female donor with ankylosing spondylitis or in good health (not recorded which). The V call is TRBV6-2 or TRBV6-3, the J call TRBJ2-2, with D unresolved. The sequencing input was blood, either unsorted or a sorted T cell fraction (not recorded which). Written as DNA, the CDR3 is TGTGCCAGCAGTTTTCCCGGCGGGGAGCTGTTTTTT. Translating it yields CASSFPGGELFF.